This record looks at one TCR beta chain sequence and its context. What it binds is not known. CDR3 length equals 15 residues. V was clipped by 4 bases and J by 6 bases; unmatched bases: 10. The germline V gene has CDR1 SGHNT and CDR2 YYREEE (reference sequence). These data belong to a study of cytomegalovirus exposure and HLA in healthy donors. PCR primers comprised 60 Vbeta and 13 Jbeta primers. This table comes from immunoSEQ multiplex PCR, and its TCRdb copy is limited to in-frame clones, with some not included. The data contain roughly 100,000 clones, 65% to 80% of them singletons. General observations from the study: About 87% or about 30% of the time was how often most TCR beta V segments were productive, according to an earlier analysis. Many donors shared some public TCRs, even though most TCR sequences were rare. It was only CMV serostatus that was available as immune exposure information.

Source material: PBMCs. V is TRBV5-4 and J is TRBJ2-1; 7 bases line up with TRBD2. The clonotype comes from a male donor in good health and CMV-seronegative. The DNA for the CDR3 is TGTGCCAGCAGCGCCCCCGGGAGGTCGGGCAATGAGCAGTTCTTC. Protein product: CASSAPGRSGNEQFF.